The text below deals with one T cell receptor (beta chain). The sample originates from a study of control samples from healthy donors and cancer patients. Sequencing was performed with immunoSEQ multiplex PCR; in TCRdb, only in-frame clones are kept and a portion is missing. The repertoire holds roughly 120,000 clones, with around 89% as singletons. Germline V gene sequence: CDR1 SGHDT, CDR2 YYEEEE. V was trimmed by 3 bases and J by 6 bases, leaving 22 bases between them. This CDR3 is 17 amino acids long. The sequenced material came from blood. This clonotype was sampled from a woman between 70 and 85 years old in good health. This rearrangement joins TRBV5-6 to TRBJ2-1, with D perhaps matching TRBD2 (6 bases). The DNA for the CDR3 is TGTGCCAGCAGCTCTCCAGGGCTTCGCCGCGGGGCCAATGAGCAGTTCTTC. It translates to CASSSPGLRRGANEQFF. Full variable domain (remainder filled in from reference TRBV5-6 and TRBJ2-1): DAGVTQSPTHLIKTRGQQVTLRCSPKSGHDTVSWYQQALGQGPQFIFQYYEEEERQRGNFPDRFSGHQFPNYSSELNVNALLLGDSALYLCASSSPGLRRGANEQFFGPGTRLTVL.